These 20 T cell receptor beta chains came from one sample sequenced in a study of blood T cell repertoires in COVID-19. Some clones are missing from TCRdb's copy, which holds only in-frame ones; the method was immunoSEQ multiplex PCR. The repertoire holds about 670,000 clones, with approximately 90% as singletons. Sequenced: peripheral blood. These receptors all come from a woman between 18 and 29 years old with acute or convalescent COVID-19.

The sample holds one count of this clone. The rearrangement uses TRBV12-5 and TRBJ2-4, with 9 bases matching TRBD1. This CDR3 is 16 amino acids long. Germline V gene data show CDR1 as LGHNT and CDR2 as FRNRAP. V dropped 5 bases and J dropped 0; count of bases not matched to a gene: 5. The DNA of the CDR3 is TGTGCTAGTGGTAATGACAGGGGGATAGCCAAAAACATTCAGTACTTC. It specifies CASGNDRGIAKNIQYF. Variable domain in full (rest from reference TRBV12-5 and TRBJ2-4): DARVTQTPRHKVTEMGQEVTMRCQPILGHNTVFWYRQTMMQGLELLAYFRNRAPLDDSGMPKDRFSAEMPDATLATLKIQPSEPRDSAVYFCASGNDRGIAKNIQYFGAGTRLSVL.

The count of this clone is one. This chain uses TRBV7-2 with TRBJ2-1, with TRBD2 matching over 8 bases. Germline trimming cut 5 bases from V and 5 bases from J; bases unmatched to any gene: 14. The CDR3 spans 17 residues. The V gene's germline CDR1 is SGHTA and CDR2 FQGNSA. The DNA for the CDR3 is TGTGCCAGCAGCGCCCTACGGAGCGGGGGCCGTAACAATGAGCAGTTCTTC. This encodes CASSALRSGGRNNEQFF.

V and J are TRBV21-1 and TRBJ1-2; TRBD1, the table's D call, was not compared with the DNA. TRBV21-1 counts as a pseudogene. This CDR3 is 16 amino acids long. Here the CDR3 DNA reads TGTGCCAGCAGCAAGCGAGCAGGGCGATGCGACTATGGCTACACCTTC. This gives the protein CASSKRAGRCDYGYTF.

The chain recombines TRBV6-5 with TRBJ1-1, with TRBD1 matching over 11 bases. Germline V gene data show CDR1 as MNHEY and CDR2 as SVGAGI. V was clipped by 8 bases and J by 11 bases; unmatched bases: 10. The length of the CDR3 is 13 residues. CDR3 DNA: TGTGCCAGCGGACTGGACAGGGGGCGATTGGCTTTCTTT. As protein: CASGLDRGRLAFF.

CDR3 sequence reads: CASSDGPNGANVLTF. CDR3 DNA sequence: TGTGCCAGCAGTGATGGTCCTAACGGGGCCAACGTCCTGACTTTC. The chain couples TRBV2 to TRBJ2-6; the D is unclear. With 3 bases removed from V and 4 bases from J, the gap between germline ends came to 10 bases. Per germline, CDR1 SNHLY and CDR2 FYNNEI. The CDR3 loop spans 15 amino acids.

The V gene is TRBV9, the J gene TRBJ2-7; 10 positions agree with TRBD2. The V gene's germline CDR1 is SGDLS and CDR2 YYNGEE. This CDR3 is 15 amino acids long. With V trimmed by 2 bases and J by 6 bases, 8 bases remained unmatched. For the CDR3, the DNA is TGTGCCAGCAGCGTCTCCTCTAGCGGGGGCACCGAGCAGTACTTC. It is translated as CASSVSSSGGTEQYF.

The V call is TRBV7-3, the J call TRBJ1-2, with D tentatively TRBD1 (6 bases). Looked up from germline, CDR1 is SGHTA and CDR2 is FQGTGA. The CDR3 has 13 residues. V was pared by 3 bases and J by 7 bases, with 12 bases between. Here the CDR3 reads CASSLPNRAGYTF. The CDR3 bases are TGTGCCAGCAGCTTGCCCAACAGGGCTGGCTACACCTTC.

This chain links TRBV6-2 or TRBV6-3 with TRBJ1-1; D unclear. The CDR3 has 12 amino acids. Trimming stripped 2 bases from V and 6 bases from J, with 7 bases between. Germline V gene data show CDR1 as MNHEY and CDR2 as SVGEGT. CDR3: CASSYEVAEAFF. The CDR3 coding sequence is TGTGCCAGCAGTTACGAGGTTGCTGAAGCTTTCTTT.

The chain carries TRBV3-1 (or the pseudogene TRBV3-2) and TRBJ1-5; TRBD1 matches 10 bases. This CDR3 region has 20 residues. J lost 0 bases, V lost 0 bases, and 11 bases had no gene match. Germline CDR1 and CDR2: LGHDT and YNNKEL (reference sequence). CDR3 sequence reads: CASSQDFLGQGRCSNQPQHF. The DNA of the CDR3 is TGTGCCAGCAGCCAAGATTTTTTGGGACAGGGGAGGTGTAGCAATCAGCCCCAGCATTTT.

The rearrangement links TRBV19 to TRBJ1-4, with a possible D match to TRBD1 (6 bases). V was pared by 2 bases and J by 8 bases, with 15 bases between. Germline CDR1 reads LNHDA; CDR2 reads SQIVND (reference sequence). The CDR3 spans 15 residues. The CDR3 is CASSITPAGGEKLFF. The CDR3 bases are TGTGCCAGTAGTATAACCCCCGCGGGGGGCGAAAAACTGTTTTTT.

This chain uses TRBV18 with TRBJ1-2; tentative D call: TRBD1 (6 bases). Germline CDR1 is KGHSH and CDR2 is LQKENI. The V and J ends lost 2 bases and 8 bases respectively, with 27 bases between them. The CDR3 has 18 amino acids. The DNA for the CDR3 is TGTGCCAGCTCACCATTAGGACAGACGATGGGGTTAAATTTAGGCTACACCTTC. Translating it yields CASSPLGQTMGLNLGYTF.

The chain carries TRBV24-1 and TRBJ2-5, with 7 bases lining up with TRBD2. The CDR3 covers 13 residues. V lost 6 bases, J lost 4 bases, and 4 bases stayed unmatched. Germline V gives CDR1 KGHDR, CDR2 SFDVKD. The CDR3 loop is CATSRGVLETQYF. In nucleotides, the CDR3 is TGTGCCACCAGTCGGGGGGTTCTAGAGACCCAGTACTTC.

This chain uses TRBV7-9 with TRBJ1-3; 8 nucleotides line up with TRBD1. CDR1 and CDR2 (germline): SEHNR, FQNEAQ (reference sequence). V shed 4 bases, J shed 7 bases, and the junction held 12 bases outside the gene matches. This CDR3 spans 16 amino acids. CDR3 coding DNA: TGTGCCAGCAGCTCCCCCAGGGGGCGCTCGTGGAACACCATATATTTT. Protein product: CASSSPRGRSWNTIYF.

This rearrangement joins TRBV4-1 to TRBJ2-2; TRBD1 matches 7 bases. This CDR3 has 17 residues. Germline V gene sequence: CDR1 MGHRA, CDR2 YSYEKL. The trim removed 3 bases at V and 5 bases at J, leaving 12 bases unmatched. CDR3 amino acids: CASSQTGRPTLTGELFF. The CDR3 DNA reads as TGCGCCAGCAGCCAGACAGGGCGTCCAACCTTAACCGGGGAGCTGTTTTTT.

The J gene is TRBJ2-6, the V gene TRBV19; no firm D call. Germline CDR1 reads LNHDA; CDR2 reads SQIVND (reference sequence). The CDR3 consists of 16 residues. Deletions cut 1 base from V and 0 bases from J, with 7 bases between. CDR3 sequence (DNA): TGTGCCAGTAGTATAGTCAGGAACTCTGGGGCCAACGTCCTGACTTTC. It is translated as CASSIVRNSGANVLTF.

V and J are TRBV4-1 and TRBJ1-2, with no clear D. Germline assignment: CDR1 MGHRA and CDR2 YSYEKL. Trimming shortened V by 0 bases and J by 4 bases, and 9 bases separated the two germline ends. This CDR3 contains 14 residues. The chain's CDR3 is CASSQERVSYGYTF. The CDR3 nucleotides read TGCGCCAGCAGCCAAGAACGGGTATCCTATGGCTACACCTTC.

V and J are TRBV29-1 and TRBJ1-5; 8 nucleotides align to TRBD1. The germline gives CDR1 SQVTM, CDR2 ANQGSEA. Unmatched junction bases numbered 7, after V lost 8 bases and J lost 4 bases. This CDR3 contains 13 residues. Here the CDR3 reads CSIRTGTNQPQHF. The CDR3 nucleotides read TGCAGCATCCGGACAGGGACAAATCAGCCCCAGCATTTT.

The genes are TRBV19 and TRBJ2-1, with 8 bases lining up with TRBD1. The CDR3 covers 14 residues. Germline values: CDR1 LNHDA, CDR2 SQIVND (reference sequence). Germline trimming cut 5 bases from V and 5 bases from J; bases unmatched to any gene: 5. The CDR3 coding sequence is TGTGCCAGTAGTCCAGGGGGCAACCACAATGAGCAGTTCTTC. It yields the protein CASSPGGNHNEQFF.

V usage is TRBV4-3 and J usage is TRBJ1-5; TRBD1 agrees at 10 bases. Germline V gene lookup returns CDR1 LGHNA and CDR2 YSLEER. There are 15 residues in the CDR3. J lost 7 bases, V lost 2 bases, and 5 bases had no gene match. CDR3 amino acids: CASSQQTGGFQPQHF. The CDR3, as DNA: TGCGCCAGCAGCCAACAGACAGGGGGCTTCCAGCCCCAGCATTTT.

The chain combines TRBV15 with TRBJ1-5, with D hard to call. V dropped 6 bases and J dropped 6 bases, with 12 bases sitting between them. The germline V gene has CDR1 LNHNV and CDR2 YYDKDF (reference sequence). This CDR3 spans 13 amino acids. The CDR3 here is CATRWREGQPQHF. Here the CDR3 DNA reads TGTGCCACCAGATGGAGGGAGGGTCAGCCCCAGCATTTT.